Following are 4 T cell receptor beta chains from one sample sequenced in a study of shared T cell receptors in the human thymus (dated by TCRdb to the early 2020s). The library was generated by the immunoSEQ multiplex PCR assay. TCRdb retrieved this table from immuneACCESS and kept in-frame rearrangements only. Not all clones are present; in checked studies, unresolved V genes account for under half, and no reason is known for the remainder. This sample comprises around 730,000 clones, roughly 88% of them detected only once. The top ten clones comprise roughly 0.01% of the sample. These data also formed part of another study, on human thymus T cells.

The specimen sequenced was thymocytes. The origin of the receptors is a girl less than two years old with a congenital heart defect. Donor details come from another sample of the same person, matched by shared clones.

The V call is TRBV20-1, the J call TRBJ2-7; D ambiguous. The V end lost 5 bases, the J end lost 9 bases, and 14 bases lay between the germline ends. Germline CDR1 and CDR2: DFQATT and SNEGSKA (reference sequence). The CDR3 runs to 11 residues. As DNA, the CDR3 is TGCAGTGCTGAATTGGGCCGCCGGCAGTACTTC. It translates to CSAELGRRQYF.

This CDR3 reads CARGGKYSNQPQHF. CDR3 sequence (DNA): TGTGCCAGAGGAGGGAAATATAGCAATCAGCCCCAGCATTTT. The V call is TRBV6-5, the J call TRBJ1-5; D is undetermined. The CDR3 length is 14 residues. Deletions cut 9 bases from V and 0 bases from J, with 12 bases between. CDR1 is MNHEY, CDR2 SVGAGI, per germline.

This chain connects TRBV7-3 to TRBJ1-5; D gene unclear. Germline V gene lookup returns CDR1 SGHTA and CDR2 FQGTGA. There are 16 residues in the CDR3. The ends were cut back, 0 bases at V and 5 bases at J, with 14 bases in the middle. The DNA of the CDR3 is TGTGCCAGCAGCTTAACTTACCTACCCCTGGATCAGCCCCAGCATTTT. Translation gives CASSLTYLPLDQPQHF.

Worth noting for this clone: At one end the junction does not follow the germline gene, possibly because of a read error. This sequence joins TRBV7-7 and TRBJ1-5; D is unresolved. Germline loops: CDR1 SSHAT, CDR2 FNYEAQ (reference sequence). CDR3 size: 13 residues. CDR3 nucleotides: TGTGCTAGCAGCTTATCACTGAATCAGCCCCAGCATTTT. Its translation: CASSLSLNQPQHF.